The rows below give T cell receptor beta chains drawn from one sample of a study of blood T cells in healthy people across ages. TCRdb fed the 5' RACE reads into MiXCR, producing one record per CDR3 protein. The sample lists 1.5 million to 2 million distinct CDR3 sequences, about two fifths occurring once. The sample was blood. Receptors were obtained from a human donor in good health. Each CDR3 is given with its conserved first and last residue. The D gene is left open where the match is weak. For some rows the clone size is stated as once, few or many, or as a class when expanded; others skip it.

CDR3 DNA	CDR3 protein	V gene	clone size	J gene	D gene
TGTGCCACCAGTGACCCCAGGGGTTGGGAGACCCAGTACTTC	CATSDPRGWETQYF	TRBV24-1	few	TRBJ2-5	.
TGTGCCAGCACCACACAGGGTATGAACTATGGCTACACCTTC	CASTTQGMNYGYTF	TRBV2	few	TRBJ1-2	.
TGTGCCAGCAGCTTCCAGTTCGACACTGAAGCTTTCTTT	CASSFQFDTEAFF	TRBV7-9	.	TRBJ1-1	.
TGCAGTGCTCCGCCCCGTAGCGGGGGGGCAGCGTGGGAGCAGTTCTTC	CSAPPRSGGAAWEQFF	TRBV20-1	few	TRBJ2-1	TRBD2
TGTGCCAGCAGACCAGACAGGCTCTCTGGGGCCAACGTCCTGACTTTC	CASRPDRLSGANVLTF	TRBV28	.	TRBJ2-6	.
TGTGCCATCAGCGTACGACAGGGAAACACCATATATTTT	CAISVRQGNTIYF	TRBV15	.	TRBJ1-3	.
TGTGCCAGCAGCCGCCCAGGGGGCGCGGAGAACACTGAAGCTTTCTTT	CASSRPGGAENTEAFF	TRBV11-3	.	TRBJ1-1	TRBD1
TGTGCCAGCTCACCAAGCGGGGACTATAATTCACCCCTCCACTTT	CASSPSGDYNSPLHF	TRBV18	.	TRBJ1-6	.
TGTGCCAGCAGTTCCCGGTTCGCGGGTACAGATACGCAGTATTTT	CASSSRFAGTDTQYF	TRBV12-3/TRBV12-4	few	TRBJ2-3	.
TGTGCCAGCAGCCTACAGGGAACGGATGGCTACACCTTC	CASSLQGTDGYTF	TRBV6-5	.	TRBJ1-2	.
TGTGCCAGCAGCCCGCGGACAGGGGGCGCTTTGACCCAGTACTTC	CASSPRTGGALTQYF	TRBV7-2	.	TRBJ2-5	TRBD1
TGTGCCAGCAGCAGAGGGACAGGGGGACGAAGCAATCAGCCCCAGCATTTT	CASSRGTGGRSNQPQHF	TRBV7-6	few	TRBJ1-5	TRBD1
TGCAGTGCTGCCACAGCGGGGATCGTCACAGATACGCAGTATTTT	CSAATAGIVTDTQYF	TRBV20-1	.	TRBJ2-3	TRBD2
TGCGCCAGCAGCCAAGGACGGGACGGAGGACTCTATGGCTACACCTTC	CASSQGRDGGLYGYTF	TRBV4-1	.	TRBJ1-2	.
TGTGCCAGCAACCCAGAGGACAGGGTATTCTACGAGCAGTACTTC	CASNPEDRVFYEQYF	TRBV6-1	.	TRBJ2-7	TRBD1
TGCGCCAGCAGCCAAGTCGGCGACCCGCATGCCCCATACGAGCAGTACTTC	CASSQVGDPHAPYEQYF	TRBV4-3	few	TRBJ2-7	.
TGCAGCGTTGGTCCCCAAGACAATGAGCAGTTCTTC	CSVGPQDNEQFF	TRBV29-1	.	TRBJ2-1	.
TGCGCCAGCAGCCAAGAAAGAATGGCAGATACGCAGTATTTT	CASSQERMADTQYF	TRBV4-3	.	TRBJ2-3	.
TGCGCCAGCAGCCAAGAATGGGGGACAGATCTTTCCTACAATGAGCAGTTCTTC	CASSQEWGTDLSYNEQFF	TRBV4-3	few	TRBJ2-1	TRBD1
TGTGCCAGCAGGGGTCTTGCGGGGGCGTACGGTGAGCAGTTCTTC	CASRGLAGAYGEQFF	TRBV28	few	TRBJ2-1	.
TGTGCCAGCAGCCCCCAGGGAAACTCTGGGGCCAACGTCCTGACTTTC	CASSPQGNSGANVLTF	TRBV7-3	.	TRBJ2-6	.